These T cell receptor beta chains were read from a single sample in a study of shared clonotypes between healthy human individuals. Assay used: immunoSEQ multiplex PCR; TCRdb lists only in-frame clones, some missing. This sample has roughly 530,000 clones; around 96% occur once, and the top ten carry 0.06%. The sequenced sample was naive CD4+ T cells sorted from blood. These receptor sequences come from a woman aged 25-40 years in good health. Each CDR3 is given with its conserved first and last residue. Fields, in order: J gene, D gene, CDR3 length, V gene, clone size, CDR3 DNA, CDR3 protein. D genes are given only for firm matches. For some rows the clone size is stated as once, few or many, or as a class when expanded; others skip it.

TRBJ1-2 - 15 TRBV28 - TGTGCCAGCAGTTCTCTTCCGGCGGTCGACTATGGCTACACCTTC CASSSLPAVDYGYTF
TRBJ2-5 - 13 TRBV5-1 once TGCGCCAGCAGGGTGGACAGTGCTGAGACCCAGTACTTC CASRVDSAETQYF
TRBJ1-5 TRBD1 16 TRBV7-6 - TGTGCCAGCAGCGATGACGCAGGGGGAAGCAATCAGCCCCAGCATTTT CASSDDAGGSNQPQHF
TRBJ1-4 - 15 TRBV2 once TGTGCCAGCAGGAACCGGGACAATAATAATGAAAAACTGTTTTTT CASRNRDNNNEKLFF
TRBJ2-1 TRBD2 15 TRBV7-6 - TGTGCCAGCAGCTTATTACTAGCGGAGAACAATGAGCAGTTCTTC CASSLLLAENNEQFF
TRBJ2-3 - 13 TRBV7-2 - TGTGCCAGCAGCTTAGCGACAGGAGATACGCAGTATTTT CASSLATGDTQYF
TRBJ2-7 - 15 TRBV27 once TGTGCCAGCAGTTTTCTACAACGCAGCCCTTACGAGCAGTACTTC CASSFLQRSPYEQYF
TRBJ2-5 TRBD1 13 TRBV5-1 - TGCGCCAGCACCTCCGGGACAGGGGAGACCCAGTACTTC CASTSGTGETQYF
TRBJ2-3 - 14 TRBV28 - TGTGCCAGCAGTCGAGGTTACTCTGGAGATACGCAGTATTTT CASSRGYSGDTQYF
TRBJ1-6 - 12 TRBV28 - TGTGCCAGCAGCCCAGGGAATTCACCCCTCCACTTT CASSPGNSPLHF
TRBJ2-1 - 15 TRBV5-5 - TGTGCCAGCAGCCACAACAGCCACTCCTACAATGAGCAGTTCTTC CASSHNSHSYNEQFF
TRBJ2-7 - 15 TRBV19 - TGTGCCAGTAGTAGAAGTGGGGTGGACACCTACGAGCAGTACTTC CASSRSGVDTYEQYF
TRBJ2-2 - 16 TRBV7-2 - TGTGCCAGCAGCCACCTCAGGGTGAGCCTTACCGGGGAGCTGTTTTTT CASSHLRVSLTGELFF
TRBJ2-3 TRBD2 15 TRBV28 - TGTGCCAGCAGCCGGACTAGCGGGAGCCCGGATACGCAGTATTTT CASSRTSGSPDTQYF
TRBJ2-7 - 12 TRBV2 - TGTGCCAGCAGGGAGGGCACCTACGAGCAGTACTTC CASREGTYEQYF
TRBJ1-5 - 18 TRBV27 - TGTGCCAGCAGTTTATATGCGGTCGGGGACTATAGCAATCAGCCCCAGCATTTT CASSLYAVGDYSNQPQHF
TRBJ1-3 - 14 TRBV5-1 - TGCGCCAGCAGCTTGGAAGGGCAGAGAAACACCATATATTTT CASSLEGQRNTIYF
TRBJ1-2 - 14 TRBV28 - TGTGCCAGCAGTGTTGAAGGGCGAAAGTATGGCTACACCTTC CASSVEGRKYGYTF
TRBJ2-1 - 15 TRBV7-5 - TGTGCCAGCAGCTTCAGGGACAGGGGCGACTATGAGCAGTTCTTC CASSFRDRGDYEQFF
TRBJ2-1 - 20 TRBV4-2 - TGTGCCAGCAGCCAAGAAGGAACCCGAGGGATGACCCGGTTGTACAATGAGCAGTTCTTC CASSQEGTRGMTRLYNEQFF
TRBJ2-1 - 16 TRBV7-6 - TGTGCCAGCAGCTTAGCAGGCCCCTCTCCATACAATGAGCAGTTCTTC CASSLAGPSPYNEQFF
TRBJ1-2 TRBD1 12 TRBV27 - TGTGCCAGCAGTTTGACAGGGGATGGCTACACCTTC CASSLTGDGYTF
TRBJ2-7 - 15 TRBV27 once TGTGCCAGCAGTTTACAGGGGTCTGGGGTGTACGAGCAGTACTTC CASSLQGSGVYEQYF
TRBJ2-7 - 14 TRBV28 - TGTGCCAGCACAAGGGACTCTCCACCCTACGAGCAGTACTTC CASTRDSPPYEQYF
TRBJ1-5 - 13 TRBV7-9 - TGTGCCAGCAGCGTTCAGGGAGATCAGCCCCAGCATTTT CASSVQGDQPQHF
TRBJ2-4 - 16 TRBV7-9 - TGTGCCAGCAGCTTAGAAGGGGTCAGCCCCAAAAACATTCAGTACTTC CASSLEGVSPKNIQYF
TRBJ1-1 - 13 TRBV11-2 once TGTGCCAGCAGCTTATCTTTGAACACTGAAGCTTTCTTT CASSLSLNTEAFF
TRBJ2-2 - 16 TRBV4-1 - TGCGCCAGCAGCCAAGCGGGCGGCACTAGGACCGGGGAGCTGTTTTTT CASSQAGGTRTGELFF
TRBJ2-7 - 14 TRBV6-5 - TGTGCCAGCAGTTACGGGGGCTCGCGGTGGGAGCAGTACTTC CASSYGGSRWEQYF
TRBJ2-1 - 13 TRBV10-1 - TGCGCCAGCGGTCGGGAGTCCCACAATGAGCAGTTCTTC CASGRESHNEQFF
TRBJ2-3 - 15 TRBV7-9 - TGTGCCAGCAGCCCGAACGACTGGTACACAGATACGCAGTATTTT CASSPNDWYTDTQYF
TRBJ2-7 - 12 TRBV18 once TGTGCCAGCTCACCCGGGAAACACGAGCAGTACTTC CASSPGKHEQYF
TRBJ1-2 TRBD1 12 TRBV28 few TGTGCCAGCAGTTTGACAGGGTACGGCTACACCTTC CASSLTGYGYTF
TRBJ1-5 TRBD1 17 TRBV14 - TGTGCCAGCAGCCAACAGGGGGCTCCTTATAGCAATCAGCCCCAGCATTTT CASSQQGAPYSNQPQHF
TRBJ1-1 - 17 TRBV28 - TGTGCCAGCAGTCCATCCCAGTCGAGGGGGAGGATTACTGAAGCTTTCTTT CASSPSQSRGRITEAFF
TRBJ2-2 - 17 TRBV10-2 - TGCGCCAGCAGTGAGTGGCCGGACTTCGCGAACACCGGGGAGCTGTTTTTT CASSEWPDFANTGELFF
TRBJ2-2 - 14 TRBV18 - TGTGCCAGCTCACCAGTCGGCGAGACCGGGGAGCTGTTTTTT CASSPVGETGELFF
TRBJ2-4 - 13 TRBV29-1 - TGCAGGGGAGAGGGACTAGCCAAAAACATTCAGTACTTC CRGEGLAKNIQYF
TRBJ2-1 TRBD2 16 TRBV16 - TGTGCCAGCAGCCAACCTTGGAGGGGAGGGCCAAATGAGCAGTTCTTC CASSQPWRGGPNEQFF
TRBJ2-3 - 12 TRBV6-1 - TGTGCCAGCAGTGACCGCACAGATACGCAGTATTTT CASSDRTDTQYF
TRBJ2-3 - 13 TRBV28 - TGTGCCAGCAGTGTAACAGGGTTAGATACGCAGTATTTT CASSVTGLDTQYF
TRBJ2-7 TRBD2 11 TRBV29-1 once TGCAGCGTCTGGGAGGGAAACGAGCAGTACTTC CSVWEGNEQYF
TRBJ1-5 - 14 TRBV6-6 - TGTGCCAGCAGTTACGGGGGTTTAAATCAGCCCCAGCATTTT CASSYGGLNQPQHF
TRBJ2-1 TRBD2 15 TRBV7-9 - TGTGCCAGCAGCCGAGGACTAGCGGTCTACAATGAGCAGTTCTTC CASSRGLAVYNEQFF
TRBJ1-6 TRBD1 16 TRBV5-4 - TGTGCCAGCAGTTCCGCGGGGACAGGCTATAATTCACCCCTCCACTTT CASSSAGTGYNSPLHF
TRBJ1-2 - 14 TRBV6-6 - TGTGCCAGCACTCCCGGTTGGGGGGCTAGTGGCTACACCTTC CASTPGWGASGYTF
TRBJ2-3 - 13 TRBV21-1 - TGTGCCGTCGCGGGACAGGGCACAGATACGCAGTATTTT CAVAGQGTDTQYF
TRBJ2-7 - 14 TRBV10-3 - TGTGCCATCAGATCAGGGGAAGGATCCAACGAGCAGTACTTC CAIRSGEGSNEQYF
TRBJ2-5 - 14 TRBV18 - TGTGCCAGCTCTCGCCGGTCAGGGCAAGAGACCCAGTACTTC CASSRRSGQETQYF
TRBJ2-7 - 16 TRBV29-1 once TGCAGCGTTGGCCTACGTGGGAGCCAGCGTCCCTACGAGCAGTACTTC CSVGLRGSQRPYEQYF
TRBJ2-1 TRBD2 17 TRBV4-1 - TGCGCCAGCAGCCAACCTACACTAGCGGGAGGGTCCAATGAGCAGTTCTTC CASSQPTLAGGSNEQFF
TRBJ2-7 TRBD2 14 TRBV27 - TGTGCCAGCAGTACTAGCGGGGGTTCCTACGAGCAGTACTTC CASSTSGGSYEQYF